The rows below give T cell receptor beta chains drawn from one sample of a study of blood T cells in healthy people across ages. TCRdb fed the 5' RACE reads into MiXCR, producing one record per CDR3 protein. In the table there are 450,000 to 600,000 distinct CDR3 sequences, roughly a quarter of which are singletons. These same data were also listed under a study on T cells of mothers and their children.

The sequenced sample was blood. The receptor set was obtained from a boy aged 2 to 10 in good health. The CDR3 runs from the conserved cysteine through the conserved F or W. The order of the fields is clone size, D gene, J gene, V gene, CDR3 protein, CDR3 DNA. A D gene is named only where the DNA matches it firmly. Clone size is given for some rows only: seen once, a few or many times, or a class if the clone is expanded.

many | NA | TRBJ2-5 | TRBV24-1 | CATTLRDDQETQYF | TGTGCCACCACCCTCCGGGACGACCAAGAGACCCAGTACTTC
few | NA | TRBJ2-5 | TRBV7-9 | CASSLATGRGGETQYF | TGTGCCAGCAGTTTAGCTACAGGGAGAGGTGGAGAGACCCAGTACTTC
few | TRBD1 | TRBJ2-3 | TRBV9 | CASSSEGGQGHDTQYF | TGTGCCAGCAGCTCCGAGGGGGGACAGGGCCACGATACGCAGTATTTT
NA | TRBD1 | TRBJ2-6 | TRBV7-9 | CASSLATPGQRDSGANVLTF | TGTGCCAGCAGCTTGGCTACACCGGGACAGAGGGACTCTGGGGCCAACGTCCTGACTTTC
NA | NA | TRBJ1-2 | TRBV20-1 | CSAKEAGVRGYTF | TGCAGTGCCAAAGAGGCAGGGGTCCGGGGCTACACCTTC
few | NA | TRBJ2-3 | TRBV5-1 | CASSKGNTDTQYF | TGCGCCAGCAGCAAGGGAAACACAGATACGCAGTATTTT
NA | NA | TRBJ2-1 | TRBV29-1 | CSVLRSGGGGEQFF | TGCAGCGTCCTAAGATCGGGTGGCGGCGGGGAGCAGTTCTTC
NA | NA | TRBJ2-5 | TRBV7-2 | CASSSGAVTQYF | TGTGCCAGCAGCTCGGGAGCTGTGACCCAGTACTTC
NA | NA | TRBJ1-5 | TRBV7-9 | CASSLSGWGSNQPQHF | TGTGCCAGCAGCTTAAGCGGGTGGGGCAGCAATCAGCCCCAGCATTTT
NA | NA | TRBJ2-1 | TRBV9 | CASSSGTLSSYNEQFF | TGTGCCAGCAGCTCCGGGACTTTAAGCTCCTACAATGAGCAGTTCTTC
few | NA | TRBJ2-5 | TRBV12-3/TRBV12-4 | CASSFWWGSDTQGDQETQYF | TGTGCCAGCAGTTTTTGGTGGGGGTCCGACACCCAAGGGGACCAAGAGACCCAGTACTTC
few | TRBD1 | TRBJ2-4 | TRBV10-2 | CASSGPGQGATNIQYF | TGCGCCAGCAGTGGACCGGGACAGGGGGCCACAAACATTCAGTACTTC
NA | NA | TRBJ2-3 | TRBV7-9 | CASSSPSSGGRGPDTQYF | TGTGCCAGCAGCTCGCCCTCTTCCGGTGGACGTGGCCCAGATACGCAGTATTTT
NA | TRBD2 | TRBJ2-7 | TRBV3-1 | CASSLTSGADEQYF | TGTGCCAGCAGCCTAACCAGCGGGGCGGACGAGCAGTACTTC
NA | NA | TRBJ2-1 | TRBV29-1 | CSVEEGGSGNEQFF | TGCAGCGTTGAAGAAGGTGGGAGCGGCAATGAGCAGTTCTTC
NA | NA | TRBJ1-2 | TRBV9 | CASSVEGANPYGYTF | TGTGCCAGCAGCGTAGAAGGGGCGAACCCCTATGGCTACACCTTC
NA | NA | TRBJ2-3 | TRBV12-3/TRBV12-4 | CASSCRVRSDTQYF | TGTGCCAGCAGTTGCAGAGTGAGGTCAGATACGCAGTATTTT
once | TRBD2 | TRBJ2-2 | TRBV2 | CASRDLAGAGELFF | TGTGCCAGCAGAGACCTAGCGGGGGCCGGGGAGCTGTTTTTT
few | NA | TRBJ2-5 | TRBV2 | CASMGRPSEETQYF | TGTGCCAGCATGGGCCGGCCCAGCGAGGAGACCCAGTACTTC
few | TRBD1 | TRBJ2-3 | TRBV7-9 | CASSFRQGVTDTQYF | TGTGCCAGCAGCTTTAGACAGGGGGTCACAGATACGCAGTATTTT
NA | NA | TRBJ2-5 | TRBV10-3 | CAITDRGGETQYF | TGTGCCATCACCGACAGGGGAGGGGAGACCCAGTACTTC
few | TRBD1 | TRBJ2-1 | TRBV20-1 | CSASLGQGNEQFF | TGCAGTGCTAGTCTGGGACAGGGGAATGAGCAGTTCTTC
NA | NA | TRBJ2-3 | TRBV5-3 | CARSSRADYNTDTQYF | TGTGCCAGAAGCTCCCGGGCCGACTACAACACAGATACGCAGTATTTT
few | NA | TRBJ2-7 | TRBV12-3/TRBV12-4 | CASRTRAGSDEQYF | TGTGCCAGCAGGACCAGGGCAGGGAGCGACGAGCAGTACTTC
NA | NA | TRBJ2-3 | TRBV20-1 | CSARDSTGSADTQYF | TGCAGTGCTAGAGATTCGACGGGATCTGCAGATACGCAGTATTTT
once | TRBD1 | TRBJ1-1 | TRBV6-1 | CASRQGIGTEAFF | TGTGCCAGCAGACAGGGGATTGGAACTGAAGCTTTCTTT
NA | NA | TRBJ2-1 | TRBV14 | CASSQQNWGVGSNEQFF | TGTGCCAGCAGCCAACAAAATTGGGGGGTAGGGTCCAATGAGCAGTTCTTC
NA | TRBD1 | TRBJ1-2 | TRBV12-3/TRBV12-4 | CASSIQQGTYGYTF | TGTGCCAGCAGTATCCAACAGGGGACCTATGGCTACACCTTC
few | TRBD1 | TRBJ2-7 | TRBV7-2 | CASSTDRGRREQYF | TGTGCCAGCAGCACCGACAGGGGACGTCGCGAGCAGTACTTC
NA | NA | TRBJ1-2 | TRBV4-1 | CASSPGPMIPATTF | TGCGCCAGCAGCCCTGGGCCAATGATTCCGGCCACCACCTTC
NA | NA | TRBJ2-4 | TRBV19 | CASNANGGSFDIQYF | TGTGCCAGCAACGCAAATGGGGGGTCATTTGACATTCAGTACTTC
few | NA | TRBJ1-2 | TRBV3-1 | CASSQPFYGYTF | TGTGCCAGCAGCCAGCCCTTCTATGGCTACACCTTC
few | TRBD2 | TRBJ2-7 | TRBV20-1 | CSARVGGRSYEQYF | TGCAGTGCTAGAGTGGGGGGGAGGTCCTACGAGCAGTACTTC
NA | NA | TRBJ2-7 | TRBV27 | CASSLGRDNEQYF | TGTGCCAGCAGTTTAGGGAGGGACAACGAGCAGTACTTC
NA | NA | TRBJ2-3 | TRBV6-5 | CASSYLDNGSPSDTQYF | TGTGCCAGCAGTTATCTAGATAACGGGTCCCCTTCTGATACGCAGTATTTT
NA | NA | TRBJ2-5 | TRBV11-1 | CASSGNRAKRETQYF | TGTGCCAGCAGCGGCAACCGAGCTAAGCGGGAGACCCAGTACTTC
NA | TRBD2 | TRBJ2-3 | TRBV4-3 | CASSRTSGRATDTQYF | TGCGCCAGCAGCCGGACTAGCGGGAGGGCCACAGATACGCAGTATTTT
NA | NA | TRBJ1-1 | TRBV2 | CASSLGPTEAFF | TGTGCCAGCAGCCTGGGACCGACTGAAGCTTTCTTT
NA | TRBD1 | TRBJ2-6 | TRBV7-9 | CASRETGTGGEIVGANVLTF | TGTGCCAGCAGGGAAACCGGGACAGGGGGCGAAATAGTTGGGGCCAACGTCCTGACTTTC
many | NA | TRBJ2-7 | TRBV5-1 | CASSLGWRSYEQYF | TGCGCCAGCAGCTTGGGGTGGAGGTCCTACGAGCAGTACTTC
NA | NA | TRBJ1-4 | TRBV15 | CATSRDLGSLNEKLFF | TGTGCCACCAGCAGAGATCTCGGCAGTTTGAATGAAAAACTGTTTTTT
once | TRBD1 | TRBJ2-7 | TRBV29-1 | CAVTGGTEQYF | TGCGCCGTTACAGGGGGGACCGAGCAGTACTTC
few | TRBD1 | TRBJ2-5 | TRBV29-1 | CSVTGGQGKFF | TGCAGCGTTACAGGGGGACAGGGGAAGTTCTTC
NA | TRBD1 | TRBJ1-2 | TRBV27 | CASRGDRAGGYTF | TGTGCCAGCCGAGGGGACAGGGCTGGTGGCTACACCTTC
NA | NA | TRBJ1-4 | TRBV9 | CASSGSTTNEKLFF | TGTGCCAGCAGCGGGAGTACAACTAATGAAAAACTGTTTTTT
once | TRBD2 | TRBJ2-1 | TRBV2 | CASAAGGSYNEQFF | TGTGCCAGTGCAGCGGGAGGGTCCTACAATGAGCAGTTCTTC
NA | TRBD2 | TRBJ2-7 | TRBV20-1 | CSATRSGREDEQYF | TGCAGTGCCACCCGCAGCGGGAGGGAAGACGAGCAGTACTTC
NA | TRBD2 | TRBJ2-4 | TRBV7-2 | CASSLAGLAGGVKNIQYF | TGTGCCAGCAGCTTAGCGGGACTAGCGGGGGGCGTCAAAAACATTCAGTACTTC
few | TRBD1 | TRBJ2-4 | TRBV7-3 | CASSSGQKNIQYF | TGTGCCAGCAGCTCGGGACAGAAAAACATTCAGTACTTC